The TCR beta chain described here comes from a study of T-cell memory formation after mild COVID-19. Across the study: Largely donor-specific TCR clusters were found. Study outcomes and limitations: Later expanders leaned CD4+, whereas day 15 to 85 contracting clones were balanced CD4/CD8. Those CD4+ clones that contracted were mainly in CM and EM (CD8+ ones in EMRA). That cross-reactive memory joined was suggested by some responding clones appearing in pre-infection memory.

TCRdb reprocessed the 5' RACE reads via MiXCR and lists one record per CDR3 protein. This table has 250,000 or so distinct CDR3 sequences, about 20% appearing once. CDR3 length equals 13 residues. V was pared by 0 bases and J by 6 bases, with 9 bases between. CDR1 LGHDT and CDR2 YNNKEL come from the germline V gene (reference sequence). With regard to this clonotype: As yet, its antigen is unknown.

Material for sequencing was PBMCs or a T cell subset sorted from them (not recorded which). This TCR derives from a man younger than 35 who had mild COVID-19 (a few samples of this study predate the infection). Cell type and time point are not known. The chain recombines TRBV3-1 with TRBJ2-7, with D unresolved. The CDR3 protein is CASSQDWSGEQYF. The CDR3, as DNA: TGTGCCAGCAGCCAAGATTGGTCGGGCGAGCAGTACTTC.